This entry concerns a single TCR beta chain. Its cognate antigen has yet to be identified. There are no base qualities to consult, and no much larger clone falls within one base. The record originates from a study of beta chain features in type 1 diabetes (dated by TCRdb to the late 2010s). For context, the study as a whole: Mean age, gender distribution, total cell number and subset yield were not different between patients and healthy donors. Regulatory and stem cell-like memory subsets were obtained from only 8 patients and roughly 8 healthy donors, while naive and central memory subsets were obtained from all 30 or so donors. Across all samples, some 110,000,000 sorted cells were examined, and cell number per subset correlated strongly with RNA yield. In the study, TCRB repertoires of sorted circulating CD4+ T cell subsets from recently diagnosed type 1 diabetes patients were compared with those of matched healthy donors.

The entire amount of isolated RNA was reverse transcribed using the High Capacity cDNA Reverse Transcription Kit, so the sequenced TCRB transcripts were expressed ones. Deep immunoSEQ sequencing was applied to naive, central memory and regulatory T cell samples, giving an average of roughly 3.3 million total reads per sample. After sorted cells were lysed in RLT buffer, RNA was extracted with DNase-treated RNeasy Micro or Mini kits, with the choice depending on cell number. Each cell subset was processed separately to prevent cross-contamination, with patient and healthy donor samples processed together. Using the immunoSEQ multiplex PCR, TCRB sequences were amplified from cDNA into 87-bp fragments spanning the CDR3 region. The amplicons were sequenced using the Illumina HiSeq platform. Per the authors' processing: PCR bias was corrected computationally using synthetic template baselines, and reads within Hamming distance 2 were collapsed, with unmergeable singletons discarded. Reads were aligned against IMGT to assign V, D and J genes, CDR3 length and insertions or deletions at six rearrangement sites. Within each subset, clonotype counts were normalized to sorted cell number, and only after that were true diversity and Gini coefficients computed with the tcR R package. Repertoire sharing was quantified using the overlap coefficient calculated on TCRB nucleotide sequences. Out-of-frame TCRB sequences from naive cells were analyzed to stand in for the pre-selection repertoire. Drawn from immuneACCESS, this table holds only the in-frame rearrangements with V and J called that TCRdb kept. Clones are partly lost; checked studies trace under half to an unresolved V gene and leave the rest unexplained. V and J calls and clone size are those listed in that table; D and trimming were worked out from the DNA. This sample has more than 200,000 clones in its table, and more than 15% of those were observed once. The ten biggest clones cover less than 0.09% of the sample.

The research as a whole found: Fewer insertions and more nucleotide deletions at VDJ recombination sites were observed in patients with type 1 diabetes, implying thymic rearrangement abnormalities. Because the HLA sub-analyses included only small numbers of individuals, any influence of HLA type on TCRB rearrangement was left unresolved. In all four CD4+ subsets, TCRB CDR3 length was moderately but significantly shorter in type 1 diabetes patients. PCR might favor shorter templates, but patient and control samples were amplified and corrected together, so any skew would affect both groups equally. Naive, central memory and regulatory TCRB repertoires appeared to be more alike among patients than among healthy donors. Because cDNA rather than genomic DNA was sequenced, highly expressing activated cells could have been over-represented, although no difference in activation and CD3 levels was found between groups.

The CDR3 starts with the cysteine, ends with the phenylalanine, and has 16 residues. The DNA shown is the 48-base CDR3, in frame from base 1. CDR1 and CDR2, looked up from the germline V gene, are SGDLS and YYNGEE. The trim is 4 bases for V and 0 bases for J, with a gap of 14 bases between the germline ends. From each donor, a single peripheral blood sample of about 100 mL on average was drawn into heparinised tubes. A BD FACSAria II and a panel including CD45RO, CCR7, CD25, CD127, CD95 and CD27 were used to sort naive, central memory, regulatory and stem cell-like memory CD4+ T cells. Purity was above 95% for every sorted population. PBMCs were isolated right away by Lymphoprep density gradient centrifugation and were stained directly, without culture. So that batch effects would be minimized, each experiment stained and sorted samples in pairs, pairing one healthy donor with one patient.

This chain joins TRBV9 to TRBJ2-1; confidence is insufficient to name the D gene. This TCR was recovered from a man younger than 45 with type 1 diabetes. Material for sequencing was naive CD4+ T cells from blood. Interpreted using the paper, the cell subset or site label stands for: true naive CD4+ T cells. The DNA reads as follows: TGTGCCAGCAGCATGGACGCCGCAAGCTCCTACAATGAGCAGTTCTTC. This sequence encodes CASSMDAASSYNEQFF.